Listed here are 15 T cell receptor beta chains from one sample, sequenced in a study of blood T cell repertoires in COVID-19 (dated by TCRdb to 2020 to 2021). Library method: the immunoSEQ multiplex PCR assay. The table comes from immuneACCESS by way of TCRdb, which keeps in-frame sequences with V and J called. Part of the clones is missing from these tables; in studies checked, under half for an unresolved V gene and the rest for unknown reasons. This sample has some 100,000 clones in its table, and roughly 84% of those were observed once. The ten largest clonotypes hold 7% to 9% of the sample. Source material: peripheral blood. Receptor source: a woman of 80 years or more with active or convalescent COVID-19.

The chain joins TRBV28 to TRBJ2-1; D perhaps matches TRBD1 (6 bases). This CDR3 is 14 amino acids long. The V end lost 4 bases, the J end lost 10 bases, and 17 bases lay between the germline ends. Germline V gene data show CDR1 as MDHEN and CDR2 as SYDVKM. This chain's CDR3 is CASSSPTGQWEQFF. For the CDR3, the DNA is TGTGCCAGCAGTTCCCCTACAGGGCAGTGGGAGCAGTTCTTC.

The J gene is TRBJ2-5, the V gene TRBV4-1; D is ambiguous. V was shortened by 0 bases and J by 4 bases, with 3 bases between the two germline ends. The CDR3 is 12 amino acids. The V gene's germline CDR1 is MGHRA and CDR2 YSYEKL. In DNA form, the CDR3 reads TGCGCCAGCAGCCAAGAACTAGAGACCCAGTACTTC. This encodes CASSQELETQYF.

The gene calls are TRBV6-6 and TRBJ2-7; no firm D call. Trimming took 4 bases from V and 2 from J, leaving 3 bases between them. The CDR3 consists of 11 residues. Germline V gene data show CDR1 as MNHNY and CDR2 as SVGAGI (reference sequence). Written as DNA, the CDR3 is TGTGCCAGCAGTTTCACCTACGAGCAGTACTTC. Amino acids: CASSFTYEQYF.

This rearrangement joins TRBV10-3 to TRBJ2-3; TRBD1 aligns across 8 bases. CDR3 size: 15 residues. The trim removed 3 bases at V and 5 bases at J, leaving 7 bases unmatched. Germline CDR1 and CDR2: ENHRY and SYGVKD. CDR3 in DNA: TGTGCCATCAGTGAACTCAGGGGGCGTGAAGATACGCAGTATTTT. Residues: CAISELRGREDTQYF.

V gene TRBV6-2 or TRBV6-3 combines with J gene TRBJ1-1; TRBD1 matches 7 bases. V shed 6 bases, J shed 2 bases, and the junction held 6 bases outside the gene matches. In germline, CDR1 is MNHEY, CDR2 SVGEGT. This CDR3 is 14 amino acids long. This CDR3 reads CASSRGQVNTEAFF. For the CDR3, the DNA is TGTGCCAGCAGCAGAGGACAGGTCAACACTGAAGCTTTCTTT.

The chain links TRBV7-6 to TRBJ2-2, with 12 bases identical to TRBD2. The CDR3 runs to 16 residues. Germline CDR1 SGHVS, CDR2 FNYEAQ. J gave up 5 bases and V 5 bases, and 6 bases lay outside the gene matches. The CDR3 is CASSQRLAGVTGELFF. CDR3 bases: TGTGCCAGCAGCCAAAGACTAGCGGGAGTAACCGGGGAGCTGTTTTTT.

The V and J genes are TRBV14 and TRBJ2-7, with 8 bases matching TRBD2. Germline V lookup: CDR1 SGHDN, CDR2 FVKESK. The CDR3 loop spans 17 amino acids. J gave up 7 bases and V 1 base, and 15 bases lay outside the gene matches. CDR3 residues: CASSQALRGLGPGEQYF. DNA for the CDR3: TGTGCCAGCAGCCAAGCCCTTAGGGGACTAGGGCCGGGGGAGCAGTACTTC. Full variable domain (missing parts from reference TRBV14 and TRBJ2-7): EAGVTQFPSHSVIEKGQTVTLRCDPISGHDNLYWYRRVMGKEIKFLLHFVKESKQDESGMPNNRFLAERTGGTYSTLKVQPAELEDSGVYFCASSQALRGLGPGEQYFGPGTRLTVT.

This sequence joins TRBV12-3 or TRBV12-4 and TRBJ2-7; unclear D gene. This CDR3 contains 13 residues. With 3 bases removed from V and 0 bases from J, the gap between germline ends came to 6 bases. The CDR3: CASSLRYSYEQYF. CDR3 DNA: TGTGCCAGCAGTTTGCGGTACTCCTACGAGCAGTACTTC.

V usage is TRBV9 and J usage is TRBJ2-7; TRBD2 matches 13 bases. This CDR3 contains 15 residues. Per germline, CDR1 SGDLS and CDR2 YYNGEE. The V gene end was trimmed by 4 bases and the J gene end by 3 bases; junction bases not matched to a gene: 4. CDR3 DNA sequence: TGTGCCAGCAGCCCGAGGACTAGCGGGAGCTACGAGCAGTACTTC. Amino acids: CASSPRTSGSYEQYF. The full variable domain, in which reference TRBV9 and TRBJ2-7 provide the parts outside the CDR3, is DSGVTQTPKHLITATGQRVTLRCSPRSGDLSVYWYQQSLDQGLQFLIQYYNGEERAKGNILERFSAQQFPDLHSELNLSSLELGDSALYFCASSPRTSGSYEQYFGPGTRLTVT.

The V gene is TRBV5-4, the J gene TRBJ2-7; the match to TRBD2 covers 13 bases. The CDR3 consists of 13 residues. CDR1 is SGHNT, CDR2 YYREEE, per germline (reference sequence). J lost 9 bases, V lost 4 bases, and 4 bases had no gene match. Here the CDR3 reads CASSPGLAGVQYF. The DNA for the CDR3 is TGTGCCAGCAGCCCTGGACTAGCGGGAGTGCAGTACTTC. The complete variable domain, with remaining parts taken from reference TRBV5-4 and TRBJ2-7, reads ETGVTQSPTHLIKTRGQQVTLRCSSQSGHNTVSWYQQALGQGPQFIFQYYREEENGRGNFPPRFSGLQFPNYSSELNVNALELDDSALYLCASSPGLAGVQYFGPGTRLTVT.

The CDR3 DNA follows: TGTGCCAGCAGCTTAGATCCCACAGTGAACACTGAAGCTTTCTTT. It translates to CASSLDPTVNTEAFF. The chain uses TRBV11-1 and TRBJ1-1, with D unclear. The V gene lost 1 base and the J gene lost 0 bases, with 9 bases spanning the gap. Germline V CDR1 and CDR2: SGHAT, FQDESV (reference sequence). This CDR3 is 15 amino acids long.

The sample holds a few counts of this clone. The J gene is TRBJ1-1, the V gene TRBV3-1 (or the pseudogene TRBV3-2); D remains ambiguous. The CDR3 contains 15 residues. The V gene's germline CDR1 is LGHDT and CDR2 YNNKEL (reference sequence). Trimming pared 8 bases from V and 1 base from J, leaving 17 bases between. CDR3 in DNA: TGTGCCAGCCGCCCCGGGTGGAGTACGAACACTGAAGCTTTCTTT. Protein product: CASRPGWSTNTEAFF.

The genes are TRBV28 and TRBJ1-2; possible D gene TRBD1, 6 bases. V was trimmed by 8 bases and J by 0 bases, leaving 16 bases between them. The CDR3 extends over 15 amino acids. Germline loops: CDR1 MDHEN, CDR2 SYDVKM. CDR3 residues: CASGMTGGANYGYTF. The CDR3 DNA reads TGTGCCAGCGGCATGACAGGTGGCGCTAACTATGGCTACACCTTC.

The CDR3, as DNA: TGTGCCAGCAGCTTTAGTTCCACCGGGGAGCTGTTTTTT. This sequence encodes CASSFSSTGELFF. The chain carries TRBV7-3 and TRBJ2-2; D remains ambiguous. The CDR3 runs 13 residues. The germline V gene encodes CDR1 SGHTA and CDR2 FQGTGA. The V end lost 3 bases, the J end lost 4 bases, and 6 bases lay between the germline ends.

The chain employs TRBV6-6 and TRBJ2-2; the match to TRBD2 covers 8 bases. The CDR3 extends over 16 amino acids. Germline V gene sequence: CDR1 MNHNY, CDR2 SVGAGI (reference sequence). With V trimmed by 0 bases and J by 6 bases, 6 bases remained unmatched. The CDR3 protein is CASSYSTGRAPGELFF. In DNA, the CDR3 is TGTGCCAGCAGTTACTCAACCGGGAGGGCCCCCGGGGAGCTGTTTTTT.